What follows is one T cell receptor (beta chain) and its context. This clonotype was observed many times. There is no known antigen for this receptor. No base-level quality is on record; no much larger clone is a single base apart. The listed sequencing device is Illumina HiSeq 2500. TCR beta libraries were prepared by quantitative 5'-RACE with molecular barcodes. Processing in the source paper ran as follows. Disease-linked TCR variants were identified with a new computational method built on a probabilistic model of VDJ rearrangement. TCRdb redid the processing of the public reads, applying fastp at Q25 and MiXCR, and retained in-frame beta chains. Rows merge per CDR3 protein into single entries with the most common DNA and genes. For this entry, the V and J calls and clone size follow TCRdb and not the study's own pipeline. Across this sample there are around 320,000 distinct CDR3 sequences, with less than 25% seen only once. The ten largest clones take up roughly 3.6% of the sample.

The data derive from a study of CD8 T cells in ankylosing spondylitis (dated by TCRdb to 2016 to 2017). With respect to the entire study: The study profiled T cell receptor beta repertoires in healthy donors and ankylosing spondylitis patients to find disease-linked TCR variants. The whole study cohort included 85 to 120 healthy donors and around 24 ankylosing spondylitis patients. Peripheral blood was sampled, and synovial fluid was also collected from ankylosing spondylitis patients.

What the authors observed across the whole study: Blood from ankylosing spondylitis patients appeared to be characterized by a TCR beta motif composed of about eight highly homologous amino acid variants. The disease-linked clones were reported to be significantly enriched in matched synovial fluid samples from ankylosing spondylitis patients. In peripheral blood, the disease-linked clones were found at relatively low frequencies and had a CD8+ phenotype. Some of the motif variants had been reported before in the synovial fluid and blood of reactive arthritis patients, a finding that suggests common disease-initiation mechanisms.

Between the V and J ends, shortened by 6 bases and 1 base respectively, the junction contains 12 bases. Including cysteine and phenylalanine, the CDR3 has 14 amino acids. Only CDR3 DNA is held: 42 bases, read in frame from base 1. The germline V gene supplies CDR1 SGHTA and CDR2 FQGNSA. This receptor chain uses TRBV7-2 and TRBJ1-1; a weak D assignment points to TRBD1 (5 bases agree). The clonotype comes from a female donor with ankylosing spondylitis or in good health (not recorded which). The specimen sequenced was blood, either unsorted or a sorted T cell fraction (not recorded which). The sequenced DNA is TGTGCCAGCAGGAGAGGGACGGAGAACACTGAAGCTTTCTTT. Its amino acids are CASRRGTENTEAFF.